The T cell receptor beta chain under discussion was sequenced for a study of cytotoxic CD8 clonotypes in ibrutinib-treated CLL (dated by TCRdb to the early 2020s). Notes on the research overall: The cohort included roughly 15 treatment-naive and some 10 relapsed/refractory patients; 17 to 18 were IGHV unmutated. The response samples were drawn at a median of roughly twelve months into treatment, with a range of about 6 to 36 months. All remission and progressive disease samples were collected while patients were still receiving ibrutinib. On average, each sample yielded around 230,000 productive templates and around 98,000 productive rearrangements. Responses were partial in around 25 patients and complete in 2; after median about 68 months follow-up, some 15 stayed in remission and 12 progressed. Of the 90 or so participants in the trial, about 26 had longitudinal samples available. Cryopreserved peripheral blood mononuclear cells were collected before treatment, at response, and at either disease progression or sustained remission.

The CDR3 has 12 amino acids, counting the end cysteine and phenylalanine. Only CDR3 DNA remains: 36 bases, in frame from the first base. As encoded in the germline V gene, CDR1 is MDHEN while CDR2 is SYDVKM. V is clipped by 6 bases and J by 1 base, and the sequence between their germline boundaries is 6 bases long. What the study reported, not specific to this receptor: Lymph node repertoires were not examined, and the timing of sampling was not matched between patients in sustained remission and those whose disease progressed. At baseline, clonality was higher than in age-matched healthy donors and showed a strong correlation with circulating CD8+ T-cell counts. Public clonotypes were found to be uncommon and were observed to contract or remain stable during treatment; the increase in clonality was shown to reflect expansion of private clonotypes at ibrutinib response. Clonality rose at ibrutinib response, remained stable during sustained remission, and dropped back toward baseline at progression.

This clone has a single count. Its antigen specificity is not known. No qualities accompany the bases; no much larger clone lies one base away. The time point label of this sample denotes: progressive disease on ibrutinib. For TCR beta library preparation, approximately 1.9 micrograms of genomic DNA was extracted from cryopreserved PBMCs. Longitudinal blood samples from CLL patients receiving ibrutinib monotherapy were subjected to high-throughput TCR beta sequencing. Patients were enrolled in a phase 2 open-label single-center ibrutinib monotherapy trial. The goal of deep resolution MiSeq sequencing was a depth between 1 in 1 million and 1 in 200,000 T cells, and coverage averaged 10x per clonotype. The immunoSEQ hsTCRB Kit was used to generate the TCR beta libraries. As for how the authors treated the data: ImmunoSEQ Data Assistant and ImmunoSEQ Analyzer were used for data analysis, and V, D and J genes were assigned according to IMGT definitions. Clonality, with values ranging from 0 to 1, was calculated as one minus the normalized Shannon entropy of productive rearrangement frequencies. Only overrepresented clonotypes making up at least 0.05% of the repertoire of each patient were included in the public clonotype analysis. Roughly 13 repertoires from age-matched healthy donors, obtained from immuneACCESS, served as clonality controls. Entries here come from immuneACCESS through TCRdb and include only in-frame sequences with V and J called. Some clones fail to appear in such tables; in the studies checked, an unresolved V gene covers under half of the shortfall, and the cause of the remainder is unknown. V, J and clone size are those of that table, while D and trimming were read from the DNA. The sample yields about 68,000 clones; more than 75% were counted once. The ten largest clones capture roughly 7.7% of the sample.

The source was PBMCs, collected at disease progression, from a patient treated with ibrutinib. This receptor was obtained from a human donor with chronic lymphocytic leukemia. The chain joins TRBV28 to TRBJ1-1; no D gene can be assigned with confidence. The CDR3 amino acid sequence is: CASRRQNTEAFF. The DNA sequence is given as TGTGCCAGCAGACGACAGAACACTGAAGCTTTCTTT.